The sequence of this T cell receptor (beta chain) was determined in a study of PD-1 blockade in mismatch repair-deficient tumors. This clone turned up a few times. Measured with immunoSEQ multiplex PCR; TCRdb has only the in-frame clones, and not every one. The sample yields about 100,000 clones, roughly four fifths seen once. A few pembrolizumab responders had their TCRs sequenced. The trim removed 6 bases at V and 6 bases at J, leaving 14 bases unmatched. Germline-derived CDR1 and CDR2 are ENHRY and SYGVKD. This CDR3 is 16 amino acids long. This TCR was recovered from an adult with mismatch repair-deficient cancer. The sample in question was peripheral blood, obtained approximately 36 weeks after starting pembrolizumab. The chain links TRBV10-3 to TRBJ1-5; TRBD1 agrees at 7 bases. Written as DNA, the CDR3 is TGTGCCATCAGCGCTCGACAGGGACGGGGAGGTCAGCCCCAGCATTTT. This sequence encodes CAISARQGRGGQPQHF.